The 15 T cell receptor beta chains below come from one sample, sequenced in a study of cytomegalovirus exposure and HLA in healthy donors. The PCR employed 60 Vbeta primers together with 13 Jbeta primers. Libraries were prepared by immunoSEQ multiplex PCR; TCRdb keeps only in-frame clonotypes and omits some of them. The sample shows roughly 70,000 clones, roughly 70% of them seen only once. The sample consisted of PBMCs. The source of these receptors is a man aged 70-80 years in good health and CMV-seronegative.

The rearrangement uses TRBV7-6 and TRBJ2-3, with 10 bases lining up with TRBD1. J lost 6 bases, V lost 5 bases, and 8 bases had no gene match. The CDR3 spans 15 residues. Germline CDR1 SGHVS, CDR2 FNYEAQ. For the CDR3, the DNA is TGTGCCAGCAGCGGGGGACAGGGGACACGGGATACGCAGTATTTT. Amino acid sequence: CASSGGQGTRDTQYF.

As DNA, the CDR3 is TGCGCCAGCAGCTTGGGGCCTTACTACGAGCAGTACTTC. Amino acid sequence: CASSLGPYYEQYF. V usage is TRBV5-1 and J usage is TRBJ2-5; no definite D call. Near its end, the DNA agrees better with TRBJ2-7, so the J call may be wrong. This CDR3 is 13 amino acids long. Germline V CDR1 and CDR2: SGHRS, YFSETQ.

J is TRBJ1-5 and V is TRBV2; tentative D call: TRBD1 (6 bases). Germline assignment: CDR1 SNHLY and CDR2 FYNNEI. Trimming pared 1 base from V and 7 bases from J, leaving 8 bases between. The CDR3 sequence is 13 residues long. For the CDR3, the DNA is TGTGCCAGCAGTGAAGAGGGGGACCAGCCCCAGCATTTT. This codes for CASSEEGDQPQHF.

The chain carries TRBV7-9 and TRBJ2-7; D is unresolved. V was shortened by 1 base and J by 0 bases, with 4 bases between the two germline ends. Germline lookup yields CDR1 SEHNR and CDR2 FQNEAQ (reference sequence). The CDR3 runs 13 residues. Here the CDR3 DNA reads TGTGCCAGCAGCTTAGACGGCTCCTACGAGCAGTACTTC. Its protein product is CASSLDGSYEQYF.

This rearrangement joins TRBV5-1 to TRBJ2-1; TRBD1 matches 9 bases. From germline, CDR1 is SGHRS and CDR2 YFSETQ. There are 14 residues in the CDR3. Germline trimming cut 6 bases from V and 6 bases from J; bases unmatched to any gene: 7. In DNA form, the CDR3 reads TGCGCCAGCAAACCGGGACAGGGATTCAATGAGCAGTTCTTC. Translated: CASKPGQGFNEQFF.

The genes are TRBV5-6 and TRBJ1-2; D gene unclear. The CDR3 consists of 15 residues. V lost 4 bases to trimming and J lost 4 bases, with 17 bases between them. Per the germline V gene, CDR1 is SGHDT and CDR2 is YYEEEE. This CDR3 is CASSLPSNGLYGYTF. In DNA form, the CDR3 reads TGTGCCAGCAGCCTGCCGTCGAACGGTCTCTATGGCTACACCTTC.

V is TRBV5-1 and J is TRBJ1-1; D uncertain. The CDR3 runs to 12 residues. V gave up 0 bases and J gave up 13 bases, with 13 bases separating them. Germline V lookup: CDR1 SGHRS, CDR2 YFSETQ. The chain's CDR3 is CASSLVMEKGFF. DNA for the CDR3: TGCGCCAGCAGCTTGGTAATGGAGAAAGGTTTCTTT.

This chain links TRBV7-2 with TRBJ2-2; D possibly corresponds to TRBD2 (6 bases). CDR3 length equals 15 residues. Germline V CDR1 and CDR2: SGHTA, FQGNSA. Trimming removed 1 base from V and 7 bases from J, with 13 bases in between. This CDR3 reads CASSLVTGVGGELFF. The CDR3 DNA sequence: TGTGCCAGCAGCTTAGTTACGGGGGTCGGCGGGGAGCTGTTTTTT.

V and J are TRBV6-5 and TRBJ1-4; D is perhaps TRBD1 (5 bases). The V and J ends lost 2 bases and 4 bases respectively, with 14 bases between them. The CDR3 has 16 amino acids. Germline-derived CDR1 and CDR2 are MNHEY and SVGAGI. The CDR3 here is CASSYVPRGFNEKLFF. The CDR3 nucleotides read TGTGCCAGCAGTTACGTCCCTCGGGGGTTTAATGAAAAACTGTTTTTT.

This chain uses TRBV27 with TRBJ1-2; 7 positions match TRBD1. Germline loops: CDR1 MNHEY, CDR2 SMNVEV (reference sequence). This CDR3 has 12 amino acids. With V trimmed by 9 bases and J by 3 bases, 4 bases remained unmatched. CDR3 sequence (DNA): TGTGCCAGTTCAGGGGGGTACTATGGCTACACCTTC. It codes for CASSGGYYGYTF.

The chain joins TRBV5-1 to TRBJ2-7; 9 bases are a match to TRBD1. This CDR3 region has 14 residues. J gave up 2 bases and V 4 bases, and 4 bases lay outside the gene matches. Germline V gene sequence: CDR1 SGHRS, CDR2 YFSETQ. DNA for the CDR3: TGCGCCAGCAGCCGGGACAGGGTCGCCTACGAGCAGTACTTC. Its translation: CASSRDRVAYEQYF.

The chain recombines TRBV21-1 with TRBJ1-3; TRBD1, the table's D call, was not compared with the DNA. TRBV21-1 has pseudogene status. There are 16 residues in the CDR3. This chain's CDR3 is CASSYRDRYSGNTIYF. As DNA, the CDR3 is TGTGCCAGCAGCTACCGGGACAGGTACTCTGGAAACACCATATATTTT.

The chain is built from TRBV5-1 and TRBJ2-3, with a weak D call TRBD2 (6 bases). V shed 0 bases and J shed 2 bases, with 13 bases lying between them. This CDR3 is 16 amino acids long. Germline CDR1 SGHRS, CDR2 YFSETQ. CDR3 DNA sequence: TGCGCCAGCAGCTTGGGACTAGAGCTAACCACAGATACGCAGTATTTT. Protein: CASSLGLELTTDTQYF.

In this sample, this clone turned up once. This chain links TRBV6-1 with TRBJ1-5; D gene ambiguous. Germline V lookup: CDR1 MNHNS, CDR2 SASEGT. V was trimmed by 2 bases and J by 3 bases, leaving 8 bases between them. The CDR3 consists of 14 residues. CDR3 sequence (DNA): TGTGCCAGCAGTGAAATACAGACCAATCAGCCCCAGCATTTT. Translation gives CASSEIQTNQPQHF.

Details on this clone: One end of the junction does not line up with germline, which may come from a read error. The chain couples TRBV30 to TRBJ2-7, with 12 bases lining up with TRBD2. The CDR3 has 14 residues. Germline loops: CDR1 GTSNPN, CDR2 SVGIG (reference sequence). The CDR3 nucleotides read TGTGCCTGGGAACTAGCGGGGGGCTCCCACGAGCAGTACTTC. It yields the protein CAWELAGGSHEQYF. The full variable domain, in which reference TRBV30 and TRBJ2-7 provide the parts outside the CDR3, is SQTIHQWPATLVQPVGSPLSLECTVEGTSNPNLYWYRQAAGRGLQLLFYSVGIGQISSEVPQNLSASRPQDRQFILSSKKLLLSDSGFYLCAWELAGGSHEQYFGPGTRLTVT.